This TCR beta chain was captured in a study of a mutant IDH1 vaccine in newly diagnosed glioma. Across the study: Patients began vaccination 4-6 weeks after radiotherapy alone, or with temozolomide cycles. Treated patients had a mean age of around 40 years and an approximately 62% male, around 38% female split.

A remark on this clone: Its antigen is unidentified.

The time point is: week 47, end of study. What each vaccine dose contained was 300 ug of mutant IDH1 20-mer peptide, accompanied by topical imiquimod. CDR3 size: 15 residues. The germline gives CDR1 MNHNS, CDR2 SASEGT. V dropped 5 bases and J dropped 13; count of bases not matched to a gene: 17. TCRdb's table, derived via immunoSEQ multiplex PCR, lists solely in-frame clones and lacks some. Among around 60,000 clones, about four fifths were seen once, and the ten largest hold 3.8%. The starting material was PBMCs, obtained from a glioma patient whose treatment included an IDH1 peptide vaccine. The V and J genes are TRBV6-1 and TRBJ2-5; TRBD2 matches 9 bases. The receptor's source is a man aged 25 to 40 with glioma. CDR3 nucleotides: TGTGCCAGCAGTAGGAGCGGGGGGCCCACAAGCGTTCCGTACTTC. This translates into CASSRSGGPTSVPYF.